These 13 T cell receptor beta chains share one sample of origin, sequenced in a study of T-cell reconstitution after alpha-beta-depleted transplantation in children. Using unique molecular identifiers, the investigators prepared the TCRbeta library. Via MiXCR, TCRdb re-called the PCR reads, giving one row per CDR3 protein. The profile shows approximately 430,000 distinct CDR3 sequences, about a sixth of them singletons. The sequencing used PBMCs, mostly from graft donor cells, collected 360 days after TCRalphabeta/CD19-depleted stem cell transplant. The receptors derive from a boy in the first two years of life who had a stem cell transplant for Wiskott-Aldrich syndrome, so the T cells may come from the graft donor.

In this sample, this clonotype turned up a few times. The rearrangement uses TRBV4-3 and TRBJ2-2, with 9 bases that match TRBD1. Per the germline V gene, CDR1 is LGHNA and CDR2 is YSLEER. This CDR3 contains 17 residues. After removal of 0 bases from V and 1 base from J, the junction contained 3 bases not matched to a gene. The CDR3 here is CASSQEWTGENTGELFF. CDR3 nucleotide sequence: TGCGCCAGCAGCCAAGAATGGACAGGGGAGAACACCGGGGAGCTGTTTTTT.

The CDR3 protein is CASSFKGPRSTDTQYF. The CDR3 coding sequence is TGTGCCAGCAGTTTTAAGGGACCCCGAAGCACAGATACGCAGTATTTT. The rearrangement joins TRBV12-3 or TRBV12-4 to TRBJ2-3, with D perhaps given as TRBD1 or TRBD2 (5 bases each). V dropped 3 bases and J dropped 0 bases, with 13 bases sitting between them. The CDR3 is made up of 16 amino acids.

The rearrangement uses TRBV6-5 and TRBJ2-5, with D tentatively TRBD1 (5 bases). CDR3 size: 16 residues. Germline CDR1 MNHEY, CDR2 SVGAGI. V dropped 2 bases and J dropped 2 bases, with 15 bases sitting between them. CDR3 amino acids: CASSYGAGLPQETQYF. CDR3 DNA: TGTGCCAGCAGTTACGGGGCAGGCCTCCCTCAAGAGACCCAGTACTTC.

This clonotype appeared a few times. The chain links TRBV11-1 to TRBJ2-5; 9 bases match TRBD2. Germline loops: CDR1 SGHAT, CDR2 FQDESV (reference sequence). V trimming: 3 bases; J trimming: 5 bases; junction bases outside the gene matches: 22. The CDR3 runs to 20 residues. CDR3 sequence reads: CASSLPLVQGLANSRETQYF. CDR3 nucleotide sequence: TGTGCCAGCAGCTTGCCTTTAGTCCAGGGACTAGCAAATTCGCGGGAGACCCAGTACTTC.

This sequence joins TRBV12-5 and TRBJ2-2, with 10 bases that match TRBD2. Germline assignment: CDR1 LGHNT and CDR2 FRNRAP. CDR3 length equals 20 residues. Trimming cost V 0 bases and J 0 bases; bases outside gene matches: 10. CDR3 amino acids: CASGLVLKSGGVANTGELFF. The CDR3 coding sequence is TGTGCTAGTGGTTTGGTTCTAAAGAGCGGGGGGGTCGCGAACACCGGGGAGCTGTTTTTT.

This clonotype has ten or more counts. V usage is TRBV25-1 and J usage is TRBJ2-5; the match to TRBD2 covers 14 bases. The CDR3 length is 17 residues. The junction had 14 bases not matched to a gene; V was cut back by 9 bases and J by 5 bases. Germline V gene data show CDR1 as MGHDK and CDR2 as SYGVNS. This CDR3 is CARPSRGLAGGGETQYF. DNA of the CDR3: TGTGCCAGACCCTCCCGAGGACTAGCGGGAGGTGGGGAGACCCAGTACTTC.

This clonotype was counted at least ten times. The V and J genes are TRBV12-3 or TRBV12-4 and TRBJ1-3; no definite D call. CDR3 length: 15 amino acids. The V gene lost 1 base and the J gene lost 0 bases, with 7 bases spanning the gap. This CDR3 reads CASSLGSNSGNTIYF. The CDR3, as DNA: TGTGCCAGCAGTTTAGGATCGAACTCTGGAAACACCATATATTTT.

The genes are TRBV6-2 or TRBV6-3 and TRBJ2-7; D gene uncertain. The CDR3 covers 15 residues. Germline CDR1 and CDR2: MNHEY and SVGEGT. V was clipped by 3 bases and J by 1 base, with 13 bases between them. The CDR3 spells CASSYNLEGSYEQYF. The CDR3 nucleotides read TGTGCCAGCAGTTATAACCTAGAAGGATCCTACGAGCAGTACTTC.

CDR3 in amino acids: CASSSRGDTGELFF. Written as DNA, the CDR3 is TGTGCCAGTAGTTCTAGAGGGGATACCGGGGAGCTGTTTTTT. This sequence joins TRBV19 and TRBJ2-2; D possibly matches TRBD1 or TRBD2 (5 bases each). CDR1 is LNHDA, CDR2 SQIVND, per germline (reference sequence). This CDR3 has 14 amino acids. V was clipped by 5 bases and J by 5 bases, with 12 bases between them.

The rearrangement uses TRBV9 and TRBJ2-5, with 7 bases aligning to TRBD1. The CDR3 has 14 residues. Germline V lookup: CDR1 SGDLS, CDR2 YYNGEE. Trimming at V came to 3 bases and at J to 2 bases, leaving 4 bases not matched to a gene. In DNA, the CDR3 is TGTGCCAGCAGCGCTACAGGGGATCAAGAGACCCAGTACTTC. This gives the protein CASSATGDQETQYF.

The gene calls are TRBV6-5 and TRBJ1-2; D may be TRBD1 (6 bases). Germline V gene data show CDR1 as MNHEY and CDR2 as SVGAGI. CDR3 length equals 14 residues. V lost 2 bases and J lost 4, with 11 bases in between. Written as DNA, the CDR3 is TGTGCCAGCAGTTACGAACAGGGCCTCTATGGCTACACCTTC. This sequence encodes CASSYEQGLYGYTF.

This clonotype was recorded many times. J is TRBJ2-3 and V is TRBV20-1; the D is unclear. The CDR3 totals 15 residues. Germline CDR1 reads DFQATT; CDR2 reads SNEGSKA (reference sequence). Deletions cut 0 bases from V and 2 bases from J, with 12 bases between. CDR3 coding DNA: TGCAGTGCTAGAGATGATCGTAGGCTCACAGATACGCAGTATTTT. Its translation is CSARDDRRLTDTQYF.

The rearrangement uses TRBV18 and TRBJ1-1; TRBD1 might be the D (5 bases). From germline, CDR1 is KGHSH and CDR2 LQKENI. This CDR3 is 17 amino acids long. V was clipped by 1 base and J by 7 bases, with 22 bases between them. The CDR3 region has the DNA TGTGCCAGCTCACCACTAAGGTTGAGGGGCTTTTCTATTGAAGCTTTCTTT. Amino acids: CASSPLRLRGFSIEAFF.